This TCR beta chain originates from a study of beta chain features in type 1 diabetes. This clone was detected a few times. The J segment lost 0 bases and the V segment lost 3 bases, leaving 5 bases of the junction unmatched. The CDR3 is 16 residues long. The germline CDR1 and CDR2 sequences are SGHVS and FNYEAQ. Expressed TCRB transcripts were sequenced because the entire RNA isolate underwent reverse transcription. Libraries were prepared by immunoSEQ multiplex PCR; TCRdb keeps only in-frame clonotypes and omits some of them. In the table there are 130,000 to 150,000 clones, 6.9% of which are singletons.

The sequence derives from a woman in her 30s in good health. Sequenced input: central memory CD4+ T cells from blood. The chain carries TRBV7-6 and TRBJ2-3; 8 nucleotides line up with TRBD1. CDR3 amino acids: CASSLGTGGSTDTQYF. Here the CDR3 DNA reads TGTGCCAGCAGCTTGGGGACAGGAGGTAGCACAGATACGCAGTATTTT. Looking up the rest from reference TRBV7-6 and TRBJ2-3 gives the full variable domain: GAGVSQSPRYKVTKRGQDVALRCDPISGHVSLYWYRQALGQGPEFLTYFNYEAQQDKSGLPNDRFSAERPEGSISTLTIQRTEQRDSAMYRCASSLGTGGSTDTQYFGPGTRLTVL.